These 2 T cell receptor beta chains share one sample of origin, sequenced in a study of control samples from healthy donors and cancer patients. TCRdb's table, derived via immunoSEQ multiplex PCR, lists solely in-frame clones and lacks some. The repertoire holds 95,000 to 150,000 clones, about 91% seen once, with roughly 3.2% in the top ten. The sequenced sample was blood. All receptors come from a man between 40 and 49 years old in good health.

This clone occurred once. This chain connects TRBV24-1 to TRBJ2-5, with 9 nucleotides matching TRBD1. J gave up 5 bases and V 3 bases, and 9 bases lay outside the gene matches. Germline V lookup: CDR1 KGHDR, CDR2 SFDVKD. The CDR3 totals 16 residues. The CDR3 nucleotides read TGTGCCACCAGTGATCCCCGGGACAGGGTCGCGGAGACCCAGTACTTC. It codes for CATSDPRDRVAETQYF.

V usage is TRBV7-8 and J usage is TRBJ2-2, with 7 bases matching TRBD1. Germline CDR1 SGHVS, CDR2 FQNEAQ. This CDR3 spans 15 amino acids. V dropped 5 bases and J dropped 7; count of bases not matched to a gene: 10. The CDR3, as DNA: TGTGCCAGCAGCCAGAACGACAGGGCCGTCGGGGAGCTGTTTTTT. This codes for CASSQNDRAVGELFF.